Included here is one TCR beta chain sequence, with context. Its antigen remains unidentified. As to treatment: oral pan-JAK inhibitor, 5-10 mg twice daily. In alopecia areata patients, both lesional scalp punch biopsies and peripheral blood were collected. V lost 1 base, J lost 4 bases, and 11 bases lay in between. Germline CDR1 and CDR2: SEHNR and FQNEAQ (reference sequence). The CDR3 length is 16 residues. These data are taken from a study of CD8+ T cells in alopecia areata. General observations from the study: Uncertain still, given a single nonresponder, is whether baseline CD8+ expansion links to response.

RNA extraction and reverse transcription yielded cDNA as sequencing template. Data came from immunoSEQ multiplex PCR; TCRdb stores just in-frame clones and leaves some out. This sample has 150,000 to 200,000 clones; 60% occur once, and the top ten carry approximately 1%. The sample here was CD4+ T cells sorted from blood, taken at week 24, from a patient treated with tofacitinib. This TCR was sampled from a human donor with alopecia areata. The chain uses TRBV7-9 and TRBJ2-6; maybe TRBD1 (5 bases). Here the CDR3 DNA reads TGTGCCAGCAGCTTAGTCGCAGGGCGGGGGGCCAACGTCCTGACTTTC. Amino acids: CASSLVAGRGANVLTF.